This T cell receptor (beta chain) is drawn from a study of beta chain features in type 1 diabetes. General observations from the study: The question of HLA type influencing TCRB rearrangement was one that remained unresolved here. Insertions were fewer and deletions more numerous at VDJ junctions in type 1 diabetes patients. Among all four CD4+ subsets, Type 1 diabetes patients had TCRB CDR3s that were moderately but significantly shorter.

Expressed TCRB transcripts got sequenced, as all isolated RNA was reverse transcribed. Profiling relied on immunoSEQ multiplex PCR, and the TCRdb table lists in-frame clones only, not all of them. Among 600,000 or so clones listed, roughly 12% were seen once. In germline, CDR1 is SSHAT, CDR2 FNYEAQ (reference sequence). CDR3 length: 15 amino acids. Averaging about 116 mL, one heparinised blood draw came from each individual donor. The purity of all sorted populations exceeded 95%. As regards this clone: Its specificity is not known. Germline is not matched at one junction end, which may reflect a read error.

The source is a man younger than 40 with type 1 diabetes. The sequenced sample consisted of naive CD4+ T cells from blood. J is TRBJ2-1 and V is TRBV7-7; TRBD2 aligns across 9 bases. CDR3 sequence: CASSLAGSSYNEQFF. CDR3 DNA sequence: TGTGCTAGCAGCCTAGCGGGGAGCTCCTACAATGAGCAGTTCTTC.